These T cell receptor beta chains were read from a single sample in a study of blood T cell repertoires in COVID-19. The method was immunoSEQ multiplex PCR; TCRdb's version includes in-frame clones alone and lacks a portion of them. The table has approximately 270,000 clones, about 89% seen once. Sample: peripheral blood. The receptors derive from a middle-aged man with active or convalescent COVID-19. CDR3s include the opening cysteine and the closing phenylalanine or tryptophan. The D gene is left open where the match is weak. A clone size is listed for some rows: how often the clone was seen (once, few, many), or a class if it is expanded.

TRBJ2-5 | - | - | TRBV30 | CAFSPDGRLQETQYF | TGTGCCTTTTCCCCCGATGGCAGGCTCCAAGAGACCCAGTACTTC
TRBJ1-1 | - | - | TRBV4-1 | CASSQASGMNTEAFF | TGCGCCAGCAGCCAAGCATCAGGTATGAACACTGAAGCTTTCTTT
TRBJ2-3 | TRBD2 | - | TRBV7-4 | CASSPVQRRGVTDTQYF | TGTGCCAGCAGCCCCGTTCAGAGGCGGGGGGTCACAGATACGCAGTATTTT
TRBJ2-3 | - | - | TRBV5-6 | CASSLWPHTQYF | TGTGCCAGCAGCCTGTGGCCTCATACGCAGTATTTT
TRBJ2-1 | - | - | TRBV4-1 | CASSSWVGNAYNEQFF | TGCGCCAGCAGTAGCTGGGTCGGGAACGCCTACAATGAGCAGTTCTTC
TRBJ2-1 | TRBD1 | - | TRBV6-5 | CASSYRDRLYNEQFF | TGTGCCAGCAGTTACCGGGACAGACTCTACAATGAGCAGTTCTTC
TRBJ1-1 | - | - | TRBV4-1 | CASSQTAQVRDSSPVGTEAFF | TGCGCCAGCAGCCAGACGGCCCAAGTACGCGACAGCAGCCCCGTCGGCACTGAAGCTTTCTTT
TRBJ2-7 | TRBD2 | - | TRBV9 | CASSVGGLAGYSYEQYF | TGTGCCAGCAGCGTAGGAGGACTAGCGGGCTACTCCTACGAGCAGTACTTC
TRBJ2-1 | - | - | TRBV5-1 | CASSLLPQEGNEQFF | TGCGCCAGCAGCTTGTTACCCCAGGAGGGGAATGAGCAGTTCTTC
TRBJ1-3 | - | - | TRBV10-2 | CASHPRSSGNTIYF | TGCGCCAGCCATCCACGGAGCTCTGGAAACACCATATATTTT
TRBJ2-1 | TRBD2 | - | TRBV28 | CATAEIIGTSGRNEQFF | TGTGCCACCGCTGAGATAATCGGGACTAGCGGGAGAAATGAGCAGTTCTTC
TRBJ1-1 | TRBD1 | - | TRBV6-5 | CASSDRVDSEAFF | TGTGCCAGCTCCGACAGGGTCGACTCTGAAGCTTTCTTT
TRBJ1-2 | - | - | TRBV19 | CASTREANYGYTF | TGTGCCAGCACCAGGGAAGCTAACTATGGCTACACCTTC
TRBJ2-6 | - | - | TRBV19 | CASSIGGAGSGANVLTF | TGTGCCAGTAGTATAGGAGGAGCGGGCTCTGGGGCCAACGTCCTGACTTTC
TRBJ1-6 | - | few | TRBV30 | CAWSRGYSPLHF | TGTGCCTGGAGTCGGGGGTACTCACCCCTCCACTTT
TRBJ1-1 | - | - | TRBV12-3/TRBV12-4 | CASLGRRTEAFF | TGTGCCAGCCTGGGGAGGCGGACTGAAGCTTTCTTT
TRBJ2-2 | TRBD2 | - | TRBV15 | CATSPHGGEGTGELFF | TGTGCCACCAGCCCTCATGGGGGGGAAGGGACCGGGGAGCTGTTTTTT
TRBJ2-3 | - | - | TRBV7-9 | CATVLGQKSTDTQYF | TGTGCCACCGTCCTAGGACAGAAGAGCACAGATACGCAGTATTTT
TRBJ1-3 | TRBD1 | - | TRBV2 | CASSLQGTSGNTIYF | TGTGCCAGCAGTTTACAGGGGACGTCTGGAAACACCATATATTTT
TRBJ1-2 | - | - | TRBV12-3/TRBV12-4 | CASSPQLGYTF | TGTGCCAGCAGCCCACAGCTCGGCTACACCTTC
TRBJ1-2 | - | - | TRBV5-5 | CASSLGVDIYGYTF | TGTGCCAGCAGCTTGGGCGTCGACATCTATGGCTACACCTTC
TRBJ2-3 | - | - | TRBV10-3 | CAISDPRQGGDTQYF | TGTGCCATCAGTGACCCCCGACAGGGAGGAGATACGCAGTATTTT
TRBJ2-1 | - | - | TRBV27 | CASSLEPMPYNEQFF | TGTGCCAGCAGTTTGGAGCCCATGCCTTACAATGAGCAGTTCTTC
TRBJ2-1 | TRBD1 | - | TRBV5-1 | CASSLTTGTGGYEQFF | TGCGCCAGCAGCTTGACAACCGGGACAGGGGGCTATGAGCAGTTCTTC
TRBJ2-1 | TRBD2 | - | TRBV24-1 | CATSAVAGAYNNEQFF | TGTGCCACCAGTGCGGTAGCGGGGGCATATAACAATGAGCAGTTCTTC
TRBJ1-2 | - | - | TRBV5-1 | CASSNGEEAYGYTF | TGCGCCAGCAGTAACGGAGAGGAGGCCTATGGCTACACCTTC
TRBJ1-2 | - | - | TRBV19 | CASTGNYGYTF | TGTGCCAGTACAGGGAACTATGGCTACACCTTC
TRBJ2-1 | - | - | TRBV5-5 | CASSLARTSYNEQFF | TGTGCCAGCAGCTTGGCCCGGACTTCCTACAATGAGCAGTTCTTC
TRBJ1-5 | - | few | TRBV20-1 | CSASPHSNQPQHF | TGCAGTGCTAGTCCACATAGCAATCAGCCCCAGCATTTT
TRBJ1-1 | TRBD1 | - | TRBV12-3/TRBV12-4 | CASSLTGYTEAFF | TGTGCCAGCAGTTTGACAGGGTACACTGAAGCTTTCTTT
TRBJ2-2 | TRBD2 | - | TRBV10-3 | CAIQVTTSGNTGELFF | TGTGCCATCCAAGTGACGACTAGCGGAAACACCGGGGAGCTGTTTTTT
TRBJ2-2 | TRBD1 | once | TRBV2 | CASIYTGTGTGELFF | TGTGCCAGCATTTACACCGGGACAGGGACCGGGGAGCTGTTTTTT
TRBJ1-6 | TRBD1 | - | TRBV15 | CATSRDPGQYNSPLHF | TGTGCCACCAGCAGAGATCCGGGACAGTATAATTCACCCCTCCACTTT
TRBJ2-5 | TRBD2 | - | TRBV24-1 | CATSDRGTSGMKTQYF | TGTGCCACCAGTGACCGGGGGACTAGCGGGATGAAGACCCAGTACTTC
TRBJ1-2 | - | few | TRBV5-1 | CASSLGPGVLNYGYTF | TGCGCCAGCAGCTTAGGGCCGGGGGTCCTTAACTATGGCTACACCTTC
TRBJ2-3 | TRBD2 | once | TRBV18 | CASSPTSGGAGTDTQYF | TGTGCCAGCTCACCGACTAGCGGGGGGGCAGGGACAGATACGCAGTATTTT
TRBJ2-1 | - | once | TRBV4-1 | CASSQEGLGYNEQFF | TGCGCCAGCAGCCAGGAGGGGCTCGGGTACAATGAGCAGTTCTTC
TRBJ1-5 | - | - | TRBV18 | CASSPQQGNPQHF | TGTGCCAGCTCACCACAACAGGGTAACCCCCAGCATTTT
TRBJ2-3 | - | once | TRBV6-5 | CASRPDSRDTQYF | TGTGCCAGCAGGCCCGATTCGAGAGATACGCAGTATTTT
TRBJ2-1 | - | - | TRBV4-1 | CASSLRGGWLNEQFF | TGCGCCAGCAGCCTCCGAGGGGGTTGGTTAAATGAGCAGTTCTTC
TRBJ1-5 | - | - | TRBV19 | CASSVRRVHSNQPQHF | TGTGCCAGTAGTGTTCGGAGGGTCCATAGCAATCAGCCCCAGCATTTT
TRBJ2-5 | TRBD1 | - | TRBV6-6 | CASSLDRVVETQYF | TGTGCCAGCAGCCTCGACAGGGTCGTAGAGACCCAGTACTTC
TRBJ2-6 | TRBD1 | - | TRBV6-1 | CASSEYSWTGAPGANVLTF | TGTGCCAGCAGTGAGTATTCTTGGACAGGGGCCCCTGGGGCCAACGTCCTGACTTTC
TRBJ2-1 | TRBD1 | - | TRBV30 | CAWTLGRGGDEQFF | TGTGCCTGGACCCTTGGAAGAGGGGGCGATGAGCAGTTCTTC
TRBJ2-1 | - | - | TRBV5-4 | CASSRSRGGSYNEQFF | TGTGCCAGCAGCCGATCGAGAGGGGGCTCCTACAATGAGCAGTTCTTC
TRBJ1-1 | - | few | TRBV28 | CASSQGEVNTEAFF | TGTGCCAGCAGTCAAGGGGAAGTGAACACTGAAGCTTTCTTT
TRBJ2-1 | TRBD2 | once | TRBV6-6 | CASSYTSGGEQFF | TGTGCCAGCAGCTATACTAGCGGGGGCGAGCAGTTCTTC
TRBJ1-4 | - | once | TRBV18 | CASSRDQVNEKLFF | TGTGCCAGCTCCAGAGACCAGGTTAATGAAAAACTGTTTTTT
TRBJ2-3 | TRBD2 | - | TRBV4-1 | CASSQSGAGVRDTQYF | TGCGCCAGCAGCCAATCTGGGGCGGGGGTAAGAGATACGCAGTATTTT